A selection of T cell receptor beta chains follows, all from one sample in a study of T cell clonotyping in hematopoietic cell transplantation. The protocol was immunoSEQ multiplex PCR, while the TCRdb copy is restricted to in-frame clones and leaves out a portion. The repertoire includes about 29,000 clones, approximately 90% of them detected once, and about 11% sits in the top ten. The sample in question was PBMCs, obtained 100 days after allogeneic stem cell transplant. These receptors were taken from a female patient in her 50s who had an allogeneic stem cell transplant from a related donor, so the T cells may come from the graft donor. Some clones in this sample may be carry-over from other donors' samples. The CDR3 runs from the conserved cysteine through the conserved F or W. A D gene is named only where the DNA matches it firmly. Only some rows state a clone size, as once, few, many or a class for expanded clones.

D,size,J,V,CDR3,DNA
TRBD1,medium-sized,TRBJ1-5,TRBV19,CASSPLGQGGNQPQHF,TGTGCCAGTAGTCCGTTGGGACAGGGCGGCAATCAGCCCCAGCATTTT
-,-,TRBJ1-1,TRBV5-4,CASSFGGTTEAFF,TGTGCCAGCAGCTTCGGGGGCACCACTGAAGCTTTCTTT
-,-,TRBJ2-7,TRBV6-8,CASSPEQYF,TGTGCCAGCAGCCCCGAGCAGTACTTC
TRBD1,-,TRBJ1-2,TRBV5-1,CASSHGTDYGYTF,TGCGCCAGCAGCCATGGGACAGACTATGGCTACACCTTC
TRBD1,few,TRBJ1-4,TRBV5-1,CASSRGTGLRANEKLFF,TGCGCCAGCAGCAGGGGGACAGGGTTACGCGCTAATGAAAAACTGTTTTTT
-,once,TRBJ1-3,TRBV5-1,CASSFTGNTIYF,TGCGCCAGCAGCTTCACTGGAAACACCATATATTTT
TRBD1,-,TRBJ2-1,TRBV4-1,CASSLTGDNDEQFF,TGCGCCAGCAGCCTTACAGGGGACAACGATGAGCAGTTCTTC
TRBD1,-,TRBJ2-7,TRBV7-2,CASILTTGSYEQYF,TGTGCCAGCATCCTTACGACAGGGAGCTACGAGCAGTACTTC
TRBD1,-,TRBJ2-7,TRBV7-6,CASSADRGSYEQYF,TGTGCCAGCAGCGCGGACAGGGGCTCCTACGAGCAGTACTTC
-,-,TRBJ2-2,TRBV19,CASSIRARGNTGELFF,TGTGCCAGTAGTATAAGGGCCAGGGGAAACACCGGGGAGCTGTTTTTT
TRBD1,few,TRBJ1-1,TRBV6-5,CASSSSIGTATPEAFF,TGTGCCAGCAGTTCCTCGATCGGGACAGCCACCCCAGAAGCTTTCTTT
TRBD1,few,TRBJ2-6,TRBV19,CASSDRGFSSGANVLTF,TGTGCCAGTAGTGACAGGGGCTTCTCCTCTGGGGCCAACGTCCTGACTTTC
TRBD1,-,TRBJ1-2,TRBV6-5,CASTDRGLGYTF,TGTGCCAGCACTGACAGGGGGCTTGGCTACACCTTC
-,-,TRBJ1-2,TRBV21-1,CASSKVQGRGTGGAGSGYTF,TGTGCCAGCAGCAAAGTCCAGGGGAGGGGCACAGGGGGCGCAGGGTCTGGCTACACCTTC
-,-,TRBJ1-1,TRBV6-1,CASSDPHSFTEAFF,TGTGCCAGCAGTGATCCCCATTCTTTCACTGAAGCTTTCTTT
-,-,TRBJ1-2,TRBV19,CASKKGPNYGYTF,TGTGCCAGTAAGAAAGGTCCGAACTATGGCTACACCTTC
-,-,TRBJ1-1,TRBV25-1,CASSDPRVGDTEAFF,TGTGCCAGCTCGGACCCGAGGGTAGGGGACACTGAAGCTTTCTTT
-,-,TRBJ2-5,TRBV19,CASSIGGETQYF,TGTGCCAGTAGTATAGGAGGGGAGACCCAGTACTTC
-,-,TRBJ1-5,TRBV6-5,CASSYSGPGDQPQHF,TGTGCCAGCAGTTACTCAGGGCCCGGGGATCAGCCCCAGCATTTT
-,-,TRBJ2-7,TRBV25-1,CASRAGANYEQYF,TGTGCCAGCAGGGCCGGGGCCAACTACGAGCAGTACTTC
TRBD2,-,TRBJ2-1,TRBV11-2,CASSPRGLAGANEQFF,TGTGCCAGCAGCCCCCGCGGACTAGCGGGGGCCAATGAGCAGTTCTTC
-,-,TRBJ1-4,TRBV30,CAWRGKVANEKLFF,TGTGCCTGGAGGGGGAAGGTAGCTAATGAAAAACTGTTTTTT
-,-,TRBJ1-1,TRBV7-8,CASSLEWEGTEAFF,TGTGCCAGCAGCTTAGAATGGGAGGGGACTGAAGCTTTCTTT
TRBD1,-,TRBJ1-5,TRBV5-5,CASSLEGARSNQPQHF,TGTGCCAGCAGCTTGGAGGGGGCGAGGAGCAATCAGCCCCAGCATTTT
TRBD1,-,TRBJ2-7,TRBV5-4,CASRGTGEYEQYF,TGTGCCAGCAGGGGGACAGGGGAGTACGAGCAGTACTTC
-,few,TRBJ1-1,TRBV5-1,CASSFGETLWGSEAFF,TGCGCCAGCAGCTTCGGGGAGACCTTGTGGGGGTCTGAAGCTTTCTTT
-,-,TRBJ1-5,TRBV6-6,CASSPPGGASNQPQHF,TGTGCCAGCAGTCCTCCCGGAGGGGCTAGCAATCAGCCCCAGCATTTT
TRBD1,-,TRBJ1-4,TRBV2,CASSGGQGIGEKLFF,TGTGCCAGCAGTGGGGGACAGGGCATCGGTGAAAAACTGTTTTTT
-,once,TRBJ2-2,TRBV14,CASSQFLNTGELFF,TGTGCCAGCAGCCAATTCCTTAACACCGGGGAGCTGTTTTTT
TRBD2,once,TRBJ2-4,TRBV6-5,CASTRLAGAPQYF,TGTGCCAGCACCAGACTAGCGGGGGCACCTCAGTACTTC
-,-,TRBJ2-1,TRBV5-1,CASRGEYPSYNEQFF,TGCGCCAGCAGGGGTGAATACCCCTCCTACAATGAGCAGTTCTTC
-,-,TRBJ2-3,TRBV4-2,CASSPEVVSRTQYF,TGTGCCAGCAGCCCAGAGGTTGTCTCCAGGACGCAGTATTTT
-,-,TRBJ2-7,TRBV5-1,CASRVEGFYDEQYF,TGCGCCAGCCGAGTAGAGGGATTCTATGACGAGCAGTACTTC
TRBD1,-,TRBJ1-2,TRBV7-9,CASSLGDRVSGYTF,TGTGCCAGCAGCTTAGGAGACAGGGTTTCTGGCTACACCTTC
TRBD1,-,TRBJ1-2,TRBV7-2,CASSPGGIGYTF,TGTGCCAGCAGCCCAGGGGGAATCGGCTACACCTTC
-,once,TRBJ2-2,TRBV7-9,CASSSVMWDTGELFF,TGTGCCAGCAGCTCAGTAATGTGGGACACCGGGGAGCTGTTTTTT
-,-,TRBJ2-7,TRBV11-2,CASSPGGVREQYF,TGTGCCAGCAGCCCAGGGGGGGTCAGGGAGCAGTACTTC